One and the same sample provided the 24 T cell receptor beta chains below, sequenced in a study of metastatic and nonmetastatic thyroid tumors. TCRdb re-called the PCR reads via MiXCR. Of 21,000 or so clones in the sample, around 18% were seen once. No patient had received any treatment before thyroid surgery. Sequencing was performed on blood. The receptors here all came from a male donor with papillary thyroid cancer or a benign thyroid nodule (not recorded which). Some clones in this sample may be carry-over from other donors' samples.

The J gene is TRBJ2-7, the V gene TRBV19; weak D call: TRBD2 (6 bases). V shed 6 bases and J shed 2 bases, with 11 bases lying between them. The CDR3 is made up of 13 amino acids. In germline, CDR1 is LNHDA, CDR2 SQIVND (reference sequence). In DNA form, the CDR3 reads TGTGCCAGTAGCGCGGGACCTACCTACGAGCAGTACTTC. Its protein product is CASSAGPTYEQYF.

This clone appeared many times. This rearrangement joins TRBV18 to TRBJ2-4; D possibly corresponds to TRBD1 (5 bases). The V and J ends lost 1 base and 1 base respectively, with 11 bases between them. Germline assignment: CDR1 KGHSH and CDR2 LQKENI. CDR3 size: 16 residues. The DNA for the CDR3 is TGTGCCAGCTCACCACGCAGGGATGCGGCCAAAAACATTCAGTACTTC. The encoded protein is CASSPRRDAAKNIQYF.

There are many counts of this clone. V and J are TRBV7-3 and TRBJ2-1, with 10 bases lining up with TRBD2. Per germline, CDR1 SGHTA and CDR2 FQGTGA. The V segment lost 5 bases and the J segment 4 bases; nucleotides outside the gene matches: 2. This CDR3 is 14 amino acids long. Here the CDR3 reads CASSLTSGYNEQFF. Here the CDR3 DNA reads TGTGCCAGCAGCCTGACTAGCGGGTACAATGAGCAGTTCTTC. Drawing the rest from reference TRBV7-3 and TRBJ2-1, the complete variable domain is GAGVSQTPSNKVTEKGKYVELRCDPISGHTALYWYRQSLGQGPEFLIYFQGTGAADDSGLPNDRFFAVRPEGSVSTLKIQRTERGDSAVYLCASSLTSGYNEQFFGPGTRLTVL.

This clone qualifies as medium-sized (0.01 to 0.1%). The sample holds other DNA sequences that translate to the same CDR3. The chain uses TRBV27 and TRBJ2-7; maybe TRBD1 (5 bases). This CDR3 comprises 14 residues. The V end was cut by 0 bases, the J end by 3 bases, with 9 bases between. In germline, CDR1 is MNHEY, CDR2 SMNVEV (reference sequence). CDR3 residues: CASSLSQGNYEQYF. Here the CDR3 DNA reads TGTGCCAGCAGTTTATCCCAGGGCAACTACGAGCAGTACTTC.

On this clone itself: This may come from a read error, since a much larger clone is one base off. The chain is built from TRBV11-3 and TRBJ2-5, with D perhaps matching TRBD1 or TRBD2 (5 bases each). The CDR3 is 12 amino acids. Germline V gene data show CDR1 as SGHNT and CDR2 as YENEEA. The CDR3 sequence: CVSSLNGATQYF. CDR3 nucleotides: TGTGTCAGCAGCTTAAACGGGGCGACCCAGTACTTC. The whole variable domain, filled in from reference TRBV11-3 and TRBJ2-5, reads EAGVVQSPRYKIIEKKQPVAFWCNPISGHNTLYWYLQNLGQGPELLIRYENEEAVDDSQLPKDRFSAERLKGVDSTLKIQPAELGDSAVYLCVSSLNGATQYFGPGTRLLVL.

In this sample, this clone turned up many times. The V gene is TRBV7-9, the J gene TRBJ1-6; 8 nucleotides line up with TRBD1. This CDR3 comprises 15 residues. Trimming took 5 bases from V and 10 from J; bases not matched to a gene: 10. CDR1 is SEHNR and CDR2 is FQNEAQ in the germline V gene (reference sequence). The CDR3 spells CASSEDRASGSPLHF. DNA for the CDR3: TGTGCCAGCAGCGAGGACAGGGCCTCTGGATCACCCCTCCACTTT.

Ten or more counts support this clone. The chain recombines TRBV24-1 with TRBJ2-3; D is perhaps TRBD2 (6 bases). Per the germline V gene, CDR1 is KGHDR and CDR2 is SFDVKD. V lost 4 bases, J lost 0 bases, and 13 bases lay in between. This CDR3 comprises 16 residues. The CDR3: CATSDPGAGSTDTQYF. In DNA form, the CDR3 reads TGTGCCACCAGTGACCCCGGGGCGGGAAGCACAGATACGCAGTATTTT.

The chain has TRBV24-1 and TRBJ1-1, with D possibly matching TRBD1 (5 bases). Per the germline V gene, CDR1 is KGHDR and CDR2 is SFDVKD. The germline V and J ends were trimmed by 4 bases and 8 bases, with 13 bases remaining between them. This CDR3 spans 13 amino acids. CDR3 sequence (DNA): TGTGCCACCAGTGACACGAGGGGAGGGGAAGCTTTCTTT. Its protein is CATSDTRGGEAFF.

At least ten counts were recorded for this clone. This chain uses TRBV5-1 with TRBJ1-4; D is unresolved. The V and J ends lost 5 bases and 7 bases respectively, with 3 bases between them. The CDR3 is 10 amino acids. CDR1 is SGHRS and CDR2 is YFSETQ in the germline V gene. The DNA of the CDR3 is TGCGCCAGCAGAGGTGAAAAACTGTTTTTT. It is translated as CASRGEKLFF. Based on the CDR3 plus reference TRBV5-1 and TRBJ1-4, the full variable domain is KAGVTQTPRYLIKTRGQQVTLSCSPISGHRSVSWYQQTPGQGLQFLFEYFSETQRNKGNFPGRFSGRQFSNSRSEMNVSTLELGDSALYLCASRGEKLFFGSGTQLSVL.

There are many counts of this clone. V is TRBV18 and J is TRBJ1-1; D gene unclear. The germline gives CDR1 KGHSH, CDR2 LQKENI. The ends were cut back, 1 base at V and 2 bases at J, with 11 bases in the middle. CDR3 length: 15 residues. As DNA, the CDR3 is TGTGCCAGCTCACCACGGATGGGAGATAACACTGAAGCTTTCTTT. Protein: CASSPRMGDNTEAFF.

This clone was seen ten or more times. This chain uses TRBV6-1 with TRBJ2-5; 9 bases line up with TRBD2. This CDR3 is built from 16 residues. V lost 5 bases and J lost 3; bases outside the gene matches: 10. Germline V gene sequence: CDR1 MNHNS, CDR2 SASEGT. CDR3 coding DNA: TGTGCCAGCAGTTCTATTAGCGGGGGAAGGGAAGAGACCCAGTACTTC. Translated: CASSSISGGREETQYF.

There are many counts of this clone. The genes are TRBV7-9 and TRBJ1-1; 7 bases line up with TRBD1. V lost 1 base to trimming and J lost 5 bases; unmatched junction nucleotides: 1. The length of the CDR3 is 13 residues. CDR1 is SEHNR, CDR2 FQNEAQ, per germline (reference sequence). The CDR3, as DNA: TGTGCCAGCAGCTTAGTACAGGGGACTGAAGCTTTCTTT. It translates to CASSLVQGTEAFF.

This clone was picked up many times. The chain employs TRBV12-3 or TRBV12-4 and TRBJ2-1, with 7 bases matching TRBD2. This CDR3 is built from 18 residues. The J segment lost 0 bases and the V segment lost 3 bases, leaving 11 bases of the junction unmatched. CDR3 sequence reads: CASSFRLGGRSSYNEQFF. The CDR3 DNA reads TGTGCCAGCAGTTTTCGTCTGGGCGGGAGAAGCTCCTACAATGAGCAGTTCTTC.

This clone showed up many times. The rearrangement joins TRBV12-3 or TRBV12-4 to TRBJ2-5; 9 nucleotides line up with TRBD2. V shed 3 bases, J shed 5 bases, and the junction held 7 bases outside the gene matches. The CDR3 has 15 residues. The CDR3 is CASSFLAGRSETQYF. The CDR3 bases are TGTGCCAGCAGTTTTCTAGCGGGACGGTCGGAGACCCAGTACTTC.

This clone was detected many times. CDR3 residues: CASSFGGRYNEQFF. CDR3 sequence (DNA): TGCGCCAGCAGCTTTGGGGGGAGATACAATGAGCAGTTCTTC. The chain employs TRBV5-1 and TRBJ2-1, with TRBD2 as a possible D gene (6 bases). The CDR3 is made up of 14 amino acids. Per germline, CDR1 SGHRS and CDR2 YFSETQ. The V end was cut by 2 bases, the J end by 4 bases, with 10 bases between.

The chain has TRBV7-3 and TRBJ1-6; 7 bases line up with TRBD1. CDR3 length: 16 residues. Germline V gene data show CDR1 as SGHTA and CDR2 as FQGTGA. The V gene end was trimmed by 2 bases and the J gene end by 0 bases; junction bases not matched to a gene: 1. CDR3 sequence reads: CASSLGDSSYNSPLHF. Here the CDR3 DNA reads TGTGCCAGCAGCTTAGGGGACAGCTCCTATAATTCACCCCTCCACTTT.

This clone was seen at least ten times. The chain recombines TRBV3-1 with TRBJ2-5; TRBD1 is a possible D gene (5 bases). CDR1 is LGHDT, CDR2 YNNKEL, per germline (reference sequence). The CDR3 totals 13 residues. Trimming shortened V by 4 bases and J by 2 bases, and 8 bases separated the two germline ends. CDR3 in amino acids: CASSRQGQETQYF. CDR3 nucleotides: TGTGCCAGCAGCCGTCAGGGTCAAGAGACCCAGTACTTC.

This clone was recorded at least ten times. The CDR3 loop is CASSHMPGQGSTEAFF. The CDR3 DNA reads as TGCGCCAGCAGCCATATGCCGGGACAGGGCTCCACTGAAGCTTTCTTT. The V call is TRBV4-1, the J call TRBJ1-1; 9 positions agree with TRBD1. The CDR3 totals 16 residues. The V segment lost 3 bases and the J segment 4 bases; nucleotides outside the gene matches: 9. Per germline, CDR1 MGHRA and CDR2 YSYEKL.

This clone is labeled as medium-sized (0.01 to 0.1%). The chain has TRBV28 and TRBJ2-7; D may be TRBD1 (5 bases). V lost 0 bases and J lost 7, with 13 bases in between. The CDR3 has 14 amino acids. Per germline, CDR1 MDHEN and CDR2 SYDVKM. This chain's CDR3 is CASSLWDNRGEQYF. The DNA for the CDR3 is TGTGCCAGCAGTTTATGGGACAATAGAGGTGAGCAGTACTTC.

This clone has only a few counts. The chain combines TRBV6-1 with TRBJ2-2; D is unclear. This CDR3 has 13 residues. CDR1 and CDR2 from the germline V gene are MNHNS and SASEGT. The V end lost 6 bases, the J end lost 2 bases, and 7 bases lay between the germline ends. The chain's CDR3 is CASSEINTGELFF. The CDR3, as DNA: TGTGCCAGCAGCGAGATAAACACCGGGGAGCTGTTTTTT.

This clone was counted many times. V is TRBV28 and J is TRBJ1-5; D gene ambiguous. The CDR3 spans 12 residues. Trimming left V 10 bases short and J 3 bases short, with 10 bases between. From germline, CDR1 is MDHEN and CDR2 SYDVKM. For the CDR3, the DNA is TGTGCCATCGGTGAGGCCAATCAGCCCCAGCATTTT. Protein sequence: CAIGEANQPQHF.

This clone was recorded many times. This chain links TRBV20-1 with TRBJ2-5; D not resolved. This CDR3 spans 15 amino acids. Germline V lookup: CDR1 DFQATT, CDR2 SNEGSKA (reference sequence). The V and J ends lost 5 bases and 5 bases respectively, with 21 bases between them. The CDR3 is CSAAQLGLGFETQYF. CDR3 bases: TGCAGTGCTGCTCAGTTGGGCCTAGGCTTTGAGACCCAGTACTTC.

This clone was seen a handful of times. The chain recombines TRBV6-2 or TRBV6-3 with TRBJ2-7, with TRBD2 identical over 7 bases. The CDR3 runs to 15 residues. Germline-derived CDR1 and CDR2 are MNHEY and SVGEGT. The V gene end was trimmed by 7 bases and the J gene end by 1 base; junction bases not matched to a gene: 10. The CDR3 spells CASIWGAGSSYEQYF. Here the CDR3 DNA reads TGTGCCAGCATTTGGGGAGCGGGGAGTTCCTACGAGCAGTACTTC.

This clone has at least ten counts. The rearrangement links TRBV4-2 to TRBJ1-1; 7 bases line up with TRBD1. V shed 1 base and J 2 bases; nucleotides not matched to a gene: 4. The CDR3 totals 15 residues. Germline values: CDR1 LGHNA, CDR2 YNFKEQ. The CDR3 sequence is CASSQGWDSNTEAFF. Here the CDR3 DNA reads TGTGCCAGCAGCCAAGGGTGGGACAGTAACACTGAAGCTTTCTTT.